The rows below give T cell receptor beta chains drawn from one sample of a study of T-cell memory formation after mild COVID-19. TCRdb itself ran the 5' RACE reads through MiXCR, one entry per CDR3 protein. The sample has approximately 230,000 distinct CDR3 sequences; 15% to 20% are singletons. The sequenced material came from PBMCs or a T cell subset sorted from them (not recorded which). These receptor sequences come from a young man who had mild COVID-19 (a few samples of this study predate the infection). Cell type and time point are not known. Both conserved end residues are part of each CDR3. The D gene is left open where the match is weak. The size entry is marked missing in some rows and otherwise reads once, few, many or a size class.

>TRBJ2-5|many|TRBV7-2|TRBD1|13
TGTGCCAGCAGCTGGGACAGGGAAGAGACCCAGTACTTC
CASSWDREETQYF
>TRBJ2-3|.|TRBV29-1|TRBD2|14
TGCAGCGTAGCAGTTAGGACTAGTCCGGATACGCAGTATTTT
CSVAVRTSPDTQYF
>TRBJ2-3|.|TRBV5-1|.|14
TGCGCCAGCAGCCCTTCGGACGCAACAGATACGCAGTATTTT
CASSPSDATDTQYF
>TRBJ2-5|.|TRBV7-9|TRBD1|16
TGTGCCAGCAGCTTACCGGGACAGCCTACTGGAGAGACCCAGTACTTC
CASSLPGQPTGETQYF
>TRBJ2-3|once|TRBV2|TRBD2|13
TGTGCCAGCAGAGAGAGCAGGGAGGGTACGCAGTATTTT
CASRESREGTQYF
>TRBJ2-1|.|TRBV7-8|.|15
TGTGCCAGCAGCTTAGATATGAGCTCCTACAATGAGCAGTTCTTC
CASSLDMSSYNEQFF
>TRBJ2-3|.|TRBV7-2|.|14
TGTGCCAGCAGCCTCTTGGGGGCCCGCGATACGCAGTATTTT
CASSLLGARDTQYF
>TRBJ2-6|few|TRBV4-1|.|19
TGCGCCAGCAGCCTTAGGGCTCCAGGGGTCGACTCTGGGGCCAACGTCCTGACTTTC
CASSLRAPGVDSGANVLTF
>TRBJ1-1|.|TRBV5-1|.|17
TGCGCCAGCAGCTTGTCCGCGGACCATCGGCGTTCAACTGAAGCTTTCTTT
CASSLSADHRRSTEAFF
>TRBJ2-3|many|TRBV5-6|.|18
TGTGCCAGCAGCTTGAGGACCGGGGGGCCTCCAAGCACAGATACGCAGTATTTT
CASSLRTGGPPSTDTQYF
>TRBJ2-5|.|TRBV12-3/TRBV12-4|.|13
TGTGCCAGCAACCAAGGAGGGCTGGAGACCCAGTACTTC
CASNQGGLETQYF
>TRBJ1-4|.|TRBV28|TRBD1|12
TGTGCCAGCATAGACAGGGGGGAAAAACTGTTTTTT
CASIDRGEKLFF
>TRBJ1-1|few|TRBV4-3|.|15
TGCGCCAGCAGCCAAGTATCAGCAGGGAACACTGAAGCTTTCTTT
CASSQVSAGNTEAFF
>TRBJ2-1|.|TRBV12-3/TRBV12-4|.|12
TGTGCCAGCAGTTCGTCCCACAGGGAGCAGTTCTTC
CASSSSHREQFF
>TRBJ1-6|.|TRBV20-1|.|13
TGCAGTGCTGGCAGGGAGGATAATTCACCCCTCCACTTT
CSAGREDNSPLHF
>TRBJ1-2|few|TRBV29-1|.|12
TGCAGCGTCGCCCCCCTCCTGGGTGGCTACACCTTC
CSVAPLLGGYTF
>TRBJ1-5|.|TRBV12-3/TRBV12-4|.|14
TGTGCCAGCAGTTTAGCCCAGGGAAAGGAGCCCCAGCATTTT
CASSLAQGKEPQHF
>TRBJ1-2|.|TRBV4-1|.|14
TGCGCCAGCAGCCAAGATCCCCGGCAGTTTGGCTACACCTTC
CASSQDPRQFGYTF
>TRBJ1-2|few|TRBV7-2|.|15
TGTGCCAGCAGCCAGTTCGGTAGCAGGGGTGGTGGCTACACCTTC
CASSQFGSRGGGYTF
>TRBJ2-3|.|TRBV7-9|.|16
TGTGCCAGCAGTCCCCGTGGCGGCCCCGGCACAGATACGCAGTATTTT
CASSPRGGPGTDTQYF
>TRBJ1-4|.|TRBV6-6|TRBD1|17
TGTGCCAGCAGCCAACAGGGGGCCAGGTCAACTAATGAAAAACTGTTTTTT
CASSQQGARSTNEKLFF
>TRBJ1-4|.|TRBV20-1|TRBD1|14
TGCAGTGCCCGGACGGGACAGGGGGCTGGGAAACTGTTTTTT
CSARTGQGAGKLFF
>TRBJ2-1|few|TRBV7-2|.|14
TGTGCCAGCAGCTTCTTTACATCGTCGGGTGAGCAGTTCTTC
CASSFFTSSGEQFF
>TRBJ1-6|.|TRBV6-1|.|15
TGTGCCAGCAGTGAATTTCCCCAGGGAGTTTCACCCCTCCACTTT
CASSEFPQGVSPLHF
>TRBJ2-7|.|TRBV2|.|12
TGTGCCAGCAGTTACAGCTCCTACGAGCAGTACTTC
CASSYSSYEQYF
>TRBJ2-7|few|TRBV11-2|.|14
TGTGCCAGCAGCTTAGGACAGCACTCCTACGAGCAGTACTTC
CASSLGQHSYEQYF
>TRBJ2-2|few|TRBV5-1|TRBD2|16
TGCGCCAGCAGAGCCGGGGGGGCCGGGAACACCGGGGAGCTGTTTTTT
CASRAGGAGNTGELFF
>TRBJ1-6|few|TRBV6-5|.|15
TGTGCCAGCAGTTACTCGGGCATCGGCAACTCACCCCTCCACTTT
CASSYSGIGNSPLHF
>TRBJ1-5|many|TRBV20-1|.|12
TGCAGTGCTCTGGAAGATCGTCAGCCCCAGCATTTT
CSALEDRQPQHF
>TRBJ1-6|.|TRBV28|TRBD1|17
TGTGCCAGCAGCCCAGGGACAGGGAACATGGGTAATTCACCCCTCCACTTT
CASSPGTGNMGNSPLHF
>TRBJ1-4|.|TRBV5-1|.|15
TGCGCCAGCAGCCGTTCGGGGGAATTAAATGAAAAACTGTTTTTT
CASSRSGELNEKLFF
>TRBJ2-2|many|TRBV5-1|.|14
TGCGCCAGCAGTCGGGCCAGGGACGACGGGGAGCTGTTTTTT
CASSRARDDGELFF
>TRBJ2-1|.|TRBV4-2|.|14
TGTGCCAGCAGCCAAGATAGGGTTTACAATGAGCAGTTCTTC
CASSQDRVYNEQFF
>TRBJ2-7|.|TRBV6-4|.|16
TGTGCCAGCACGAGGGGGGAAACGGCAATCGCCTACGAGCAGTACTTC
CASTRGETAIAYEQYF
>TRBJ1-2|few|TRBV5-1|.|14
TGCGCCAGCAGTTTGGGGACGACAGACTATGGCTACACCTTC
CASSLGTTDYGYTF
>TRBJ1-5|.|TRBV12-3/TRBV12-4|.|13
TGTGCCAGCAGTTTAGCGCCGCATCAGCCCCAGCATTTT
CASSLAPHQPQHF
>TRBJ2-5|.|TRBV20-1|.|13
TGCAGTGCTAGAGACGACAGAAAAGAGACCCAGTACTTC
CSARDDRKETQYF
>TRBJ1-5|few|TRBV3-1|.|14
TGTGCCAGCAGCCCCAGACGGTTCAATCAGCCCCAGCATTTT
CASSPRRFNQPQHF
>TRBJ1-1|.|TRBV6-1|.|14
TGTGCCAGCAGTCTCACGCAGGGACGGACTGAAGCTTTCTTT
CASSLTQGRTEAFF
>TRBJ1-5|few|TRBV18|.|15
TGTGCCAGCTCACCCACGGGAGTGGGCAATCAGCCCCAGCATTTT
CASSPTGVGNQPQHF
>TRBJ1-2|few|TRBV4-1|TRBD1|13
TGCGCCAGCAGGGACAGGGGAGGCTATGGCTACACCTTC
CASRDRGGYGYTF
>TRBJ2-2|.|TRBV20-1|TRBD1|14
TGCAGTGCGAGGGACAGAAGGAACACCGGGGAGCTGTTTTTT
CSARDRRNTGELFF
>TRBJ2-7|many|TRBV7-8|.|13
TGTGCCAGCAGCGAGGGACCCTCCTACGAGCAGTACTTC
CASSEGPSYEQYF
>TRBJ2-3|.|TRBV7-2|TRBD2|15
TGTGCCAGCAGCTCGGCTAGCGGGGGCTGGAATACGCAGTATTTT
CASSSASGGWNTQYF
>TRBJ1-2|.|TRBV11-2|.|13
TGTGCCAGCAGCTTAGCGGGGGTTGGTGGCTACACCTTC
CASSLAGVGGYTF
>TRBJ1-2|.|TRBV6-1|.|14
TGTGCCAGCAGGGCCTCCCGGGGGAACTATGGCTACACCTTC
CASRASRGNYGYTF